The TCR beta chain under discussion was sequenced for a study of post-analysis software for immune sequencing data. The overall study: Relapsing-remitting, secondary progressive and progressive-relapsing forms of multiple sclerosis all featured among disease courses. Study-level points and caveats: When compared against controls, multiple sclerosis patients showed significantly lower normalized Chao1 diversity. Compared with controls, patients had more of 4 to 6 TRBV segments, including TRBV5-6, TRBV5-1 and TRBV20-1.

The CDR3 is 11 residues long. Trimming took 5 bases from V and 7 from J, leaving 7 bases between them. cDNA libraries of TCR beta carried unique molecular identifiers. cDNA molecules numbering roughly 500,000 came from roughly 0.93 to 9.6 million T cells. TCRdb reprocessed the PCR reads with MiXCR, giving one entry per CDR3 protein. The table shows some 260,000 distinct CDR3 sequences, with just over 35% occurring only once. This clonotype has a count of ten or more. What it binds is not known. The TCR originated in a girl aged 10 to 17 with multiple sclerosis. This chain connects TRBV12-3 or TRBV12-4 to TRBJ2-3, with D unresolved. The material sequenced was blood. The CDR3 is CASSAKNTQYF. The DNA for the CDR3 is TGTGCCAGCAGTGCCAAAAATACGCAGTATTTT.